Following are 4 T cell receptor beta chains from one sample sequenced in a study of cytomegalovirus exposure and HLA in healthy donors. With 60 Vbeta and 13 Jbeta primers, the PCR was carried out. Produced via immunoSEQ multiplex PCR; TCRdb's table is partial and in-frame only. Recorded for this sample: about 130,000 clones. The sequenced sample consisted of PBMCs. The receptors originated from a woman aged 60-75 years in good health and CMV-seronegative.

This chain connects TRBV7-2 to TRBJ1-5, with 9 bases fitting TRBD1. Germline loops: CDR1 SGHTA, CDR2 FQGNSA. Trimming removed 5 bases from V and 7 bases from J; junction bases left unmatched: 6. This CDR3 has 14 residues. This chain's CDR3 is CASSTQGAGQPQHF. The CDR3, as DNA: TGTGCCAGCAGCACACAGGGGGCGGGACAGCCCCAGCATTTT.

The chain uses TRBV7-3 and TRBJ2-2; 9 positions match TRBD2. The CDR3 extends over 14 amino acids. The V gene end was trimmed by 4 bases and the J gene end by 5 bases; junction bases not matched to a gene: 2. In germline, CDR1 is SGHTA, CDR2 FQGTGA. In DNA, the CDR3 is TGTGCCAGCAGCTCCGGACTAGCGACCGGGGAGCTGTTTTTT. Its translation is CASSSGLATGELFF.

The chain employs TRBV5-1 and TRBJ2-7; TRBD2 matches 7 bases. V was clipped by 7 bases and J by 4 bases; unmatched bases: 11. Germline assignment: CDR1 SGHRS and CDR2 YFSETQ. CDR3 length: 14 amino acids. CDR3 in DNA: TGCGCCAGCCGGCCCGGCGGGAGTACGTACGAGCAGTACTTC. As protein: CASRPGGSTYEQYF.

The gene calls are TRBV1 and TRBJ2-1; whether TRBD2, the table's D call, matches the DNA was not checked. TRBV1 represents a pseudogene. The CDR3 has 16 residues. The CDR3 nucleotides are TGCACCAGCAGCCAAGTGAGGCTAGCGGTCTACAATGAGCAGTTCTTC. This gives the protein CTSSQVRLAVYNEQFF.